Listed here are 25 T cell receptor beta chains from one sample, sequenced in a study of tumor-infiltrating lymphocytes in oesophageal squamous cell carcinoma. TCRdb analysed the PCR reads with MiXCR anew, one entry per CDR3 protein. This table holds about 14,000 distinct CDR3 sequences, roughly half found once. The sample comprised esophageal tumor tissue. The origin of the receptors is a male donor with esophageal squamous cell carcinoma.

The rearrangement uses TRBV10-3 and TRBJ2-3; D call uncertain. Per the germline V gene, CDR1 is ENHRY and CDR2 is SYGVKD. Trimming took off 6 bases at V and 2 bases at J, with 15 bases between the two ends. The CDR3 totals 15 residues. CDR3 sequence reads: CAIRDIMGNTDTQYF. The CDR3, as DNA: TGTGCCATCAGGGATATTATGGGAAACACAGATACGCAGTATTTT.

Note on this clonotype: Mismatch with germline at one junction end may stem from a read error. This chain joins TRBV7-6 and TRBJ1-4; D not certain. This CDR3 region has 14 residues. Germline assignment: CDR1 SGHVS and CDR2 FNYEAQ. CDR3 DNA: TGTGCTAGCAGCCTAAGTATGGCCGATGAAAAACTGTTTTTT. It translates to CASSLSMADEKLFF.

This clonotype has more than one count but fewer than ten. This chain uses TRBV7-2 with TRBJ2-2, with 8 bases aligning to TRBD1. The length of the CDR3 is 16 residues. In germline, CDR1 is SGHTA, CDR2 FQGNSA. V lost 1 base to trimming and J lost 7 bases; unmatched junction nucleotides: 8. The CDR3 spells CASSLGGQGSGGELFF. The CDR3 DNA reads TGTGCCAGCAGCTTAGGAGGACAGGGTTCGGGCGGGGAGCTGTTTTTT.

This chain joins TRBV7-4 and TRBJ1-1, with 8 bases identical to TRBD1. The CDR3 has 15 amino acids. CDR1 and CDR2 (germline): SGHVT, SQSDAQ. Unmatched junction bases numbered 19, after V lost 5 bases and J lost 14 bases. CDR3 in amino acids: CASSLLGTGPYEQFF. The CDR3 region has the DNA TGTGCCAGCAGCCTACTGGGGACAGGTCCCTACGAGCAGTTCTTT. The whole variable domain, filled in from reference TRBV7-4 and TRBJ1-1, reads GAGVSQSPRYKVAKRGRDVALRCDSISGHVTLYWYRQTLGQGSEVLTYSQSDAQRDKSGRPSGRFSAERPERSVSTLKIQRTEQGDSAVYLCASSLLGTGPYEQFFGQGTRLTVV.

This chain links TRBV7-2 with TRBJ2-5, with 7 nucleotides matching TRBD1. CDR3 length: 17 amino acids. V shed 0 bases, J shed 3 bases, and the junction held 10 bases outside the gene matches. From germline, CDR1 is SGHTA and CDR2 FQGNSA. CDR3 DNA sequence: TGTGCCAGCAGCTTAGCTTTGGGACAGTCGCGAAAAGAGACCCAGTACTTC. Translating it yields CASSLALGQSRKETQYF.

V and J are TRBV7-3 and TRBJ2-3, with a tentative D call TRBD2 (5 bases). Per the germline V gene, CDR1 is SGHTA and CDR2 is FQGTGA. Trimming removed 5 bases at V and 2 bases at J, with 14 bases between. This CDR3 is built from 15 residues. As DNA, the CDR3 is TGTGCCAGCAGCGCCAGCGGAATTGCCACAGATACGCAGTATTTT. The encoded protein is CASSASGIATDTQYF.

This clonotype was seen more than once but under ten times. In this CDR3 the conserved last residue, phenylalanine or tryptophan, is missing, so a read error is likely. This chain joins TRBV6-1 and TRBJ2-1; 7 bases align to TRBD2. The DNA end is more similar to TRBJ2-5, so the J call may be wrong. This CDR3 spans 15 amino acids. CDR1 is MNHNS, CDR2 SASEGT, per germline. CDR3 amino acids: CTSSDPWGGKETQYL. The DNA for the CDR3 is TGTACCAGCAGTGACCCCTGGGGGGGGAAGGAGACCCAGTACCTC.

The chain recombines TRBV7-6 with TRBJ2-1; D unclear. This CDR3 region has 13 residues. The germline V gene has CDR1 SGHVS and CDR2 FNYEAQ. The V end lost 1 base, the J end lost 10 bases, and 11 bases lay between the germline ends. The DNA for the CDR3 is TGTGCCAGCAGCTTAGGGGTAGGACGGGAGCAGTTCTTC. Translating gives CASSLGVGREQFF.

Of note for this clonotype: Given the absence of the conserved phenylalanine or tryptophan at the CDR3 end, a read error is likely. The DNA is left out, because the CDR3 cannot be placed on it with certainty; the CDR3 is given as TCRdb lists it. The chain links TRBV6-2 or TRBV6-3 to TRBJ2-6; TRBD2, the table's D call, lacks a check against the DNA. The germline gives CDR1 MNHEY, CDR2 SVGEGT. The CDR3 comprises 15 residues, both ends counted. The CDR3 is CASSERLAGAQYFGA.

The chain recombines TRBV25-1 with TRBJ1-2; D gene uncertain. The germline V gene encodes CDR1 MGHDK and CDR2 SYGVNS. V lost 0 bases to trimming and J lost 2 bases, with 7 bases between them. The CDR3 extends over 14 amino acids. CDR3 nucleotides: TGTGCCAGCAGTGAATATGGCAGGAACTATGGCTACACCTTC. Translation gives CASSEYGRNYGYTF.

The sample holds many counts of this clonotype. V is TRBV28 and J is TRBJ1-4; possible D gene TRBD1, 6 bases. Germline CDR1 and CDR2: MDHEN and SYDVKM. V was cut by 6 bases and J by 7 bases, with 15 bases left in between. This CDR3 is 14 amino acids long. The DNA of the CDR3 is TGTGCCAGCAGCCAACAGGGCTTCGCTGAAAAACTGTTTTTT. Translating it yields CASSQQGFAEKLFF.

This chain links TRBV7-2 with TRBJ2-1; D is uncertain. This CDR3 has 14 residues. Germline V lookup: CDR1 SGHTA, CDR2 FQGNSA. Between the trimmed V and J ends, which lost 1 base and 6 bases, there was a span of 10 bases. CDR3 bases: TGTGCCAGCAGCTTAGATCGGCCGGGCAATGAGCAGTTCTTC. Protein: CASSLDRPGNEQFF.

This chain links TRBV7-2 with TRBJ2-5; D remains unclear. The CDR3 contains 17 residues. The V and J ends lost 5 bases and 11 bases respectively, with 30 bases between them. Looked up from germline, CDR1 is SGHTA and CDR2 is FQGNSA. CDR3 DNA sequence: TGTGCCAGCAGCCTCTTCTTGGGAAGTACATCCTACAATGAGCAGTACTTC. This sequence encodes CASSLFLGSTSYNEQYF.

The table lists this clonotype with a few counts. Possible read error: a much larger clone is one base away. The rearrangement joins TRBV11-1 to TRBJ2-1; 8 bases line up with TRBD1. Germline V CDR1 and CDR2: SGHAT, FQDESV (reference sequence). The CDR3 loop spans 13 amino acids. V was pared by 5 bases and J by 10 bases, with 7 bases of the junction left unmatched. The CDR3 loop reads CASSQGQAYEQFF. CDR3 bases: TGTGCCAGCAGCCAGGGACAGGCCTACGAGCAGTTCTTC.

This clonotype was seen a handful of times. The chain combines TRBV25-1 with TRBJ2-1; D gene ambiguous. Trimming took 8 bases from V and 5 from J, leaving 13 bases between them. CDR1 and CDR2 (germline): MGHDK, SYGVNS. The CDR3 is 13 amino acids. The CDR3 is CASVEYGNNEQFF. In DNA form, the CDR3 reads TGTGCCAGCGTAGAATATGGGAACAATGAGCAGTTCTTC. The complete variable domain, with remaining parts taken from reference TRBV25-1 and TRBJ2-1, reads EADIYQTPRYLVIGTGKKITLECSQTMGHDKMYWYQQDPGMELHLIHYSYGVNSTEKGDLSSESTVSRIRTEHFPLTLESARPSHTSQYLCASVEYGNNEQFFGPGTRLTVL.

The chain carries TRBV5-1 and TRBJ2-5, with D uncertain. The DNA end is more similar to TRBJ2-4, so the J call may be wrong. The CDR3 spans 18 residues. Germline V CDR1 and CDR2: SGHRS, YFSETQ. CDR3 in amino acids: CASSLETPRTTPKNIQYF. CDR3 bases: TGCGCCAGCAGCTTGGAAACCCCCCGGACGACGCCCAAAAACATTCAGTACTTC.

The chain combines TRBV12-3 or TRBV12-4 with TRBJ2-5; possible D gene TRBD1, 6 bases. The last part of the DNA fits TRBJ2-7 better; the J call may be wrong. The CDR3 has 16 amino acids. DNA of the CDR3: TGTGCCAGCACCACCACAGGGTACACCGGGTCCTACGAGCAGTACTTC. It is translated as CASTTTGYTGSYEQYF.

J is TRBJ2-5 and V is TRBV6-1, with D unresolved. The V and J ends lost 0 bases and 11 bases respectively, with 10 bases between them. Germline loops: CDR1 MNHNS, CDR2 SASEGT. The CDR3 extends over 12 amino acids. Written as DNA, the CDR3 is TGTGCCAGCAGTGAAGCGAGGAATGAGCAGTACTTC. Amino acids: CASSEARNEQYF.

By sample fraction, this clonotype is medium-sized. V is TRBV10-3 and J is TRBJ2-1; D gene ambiguous. Germline V lookup: CDR1 ENHRY, CDR2 SYGVKD. The CDR3 covers 11 residues. Trimming left V 3 bases short and J 8 bases short, with 5 bases between. CDR3 loop: CAISDYDEQFF. As DNA, the CDR3 is TGTGCCATCAGTGACTATGATGAGCAGTTCTTC.

This chain uses TRBV7-3 with TRBJ2-7; maybe TRBD2 (6 bases). The better agreement between TRBJ2-5 and the DNA end casts doubt on the J call. This CDR3 spans 15 amino acids. Germline V lookup: CDR1 SGHTA, CDR2 FQGTGA. Here the CDR3 reads CASSSQGGDQETQYF. In DNA, the CDR3 is TGTGCCAGCAGCTCCCAAGGAGGGGACCAAGAGACCCAGTACTTC.

This clonotype was detected many times. The CDR3 DNA reads as TGTGCCAGCAGTCGTACAGCCCTCAGCACAGATACGCAGTATTTT. This sequence encodes CASSRTALSTDTQYF. The rearrangement joins TRBV12-3 or TRBV12-4 to TRBJ2-3; D is undetermined. Trimming took 5 bases from V and 0 from J, leaving 12 bases between them. The length of the CDR3 is 15 residues.

This clonotype came up a few times. This chain joins TRBV7-9 and TRBJ2-1; D ambiguous. The J call may be wrong; the DNA end is better matched by TRBJ2-5. The CDR3 totals 14 residues. CDR1 and CDR2 (germline): SEHNR, FQNEAQ (reference sequence). DNA for the CDR3: TGTGCCAGCAGCCCCCAAAGAGCGCAAGAGACCCAGTACTTC. This sequence encodes CASSPQRAQETQYF.

Within the sample, this clonotype is medium-sized. The genes are TRBV7-9 and TRBJ2-1; the D gene could be TRBD1 or TRBD2 (5 bases each). V lost 6 bases, J lost 4 bases, and 10 bases lay in between. This CDR3 contains 13 residues. Germline CDR1 is SEHNR and CDR2 is FQNEAQ (reference sequence). This chain's CDR3 is CASRKEGYNEQFF. CDR3 sequence (DNA): TGTGCCAGCAGAAAAGAGGGGTACAATGAGCAGTTCTTC.

Notes on this clonotype: A much larger clonotype is one base distant, so this may be a read error. V is TRBV18 and J is TRBJ2-5; D remains ambiguous. The ends were cut back, 0 bases at V and 11 bases at J, with 13 bases in the middle. The CDR3 covers 13 residues. CDR1 is KGHSH and CDR2 is LQKENI in the germline V gene. The CDR3 protein is CASSPPSYNEQYF. The CDR3 bases are TGTGCCAGCTCACCACCGAGCTACAATGAGCAGTACTTC. Together with reference TRBV18 and TRBJ2-5, the CDR3 gives the full variable domain: NAGVMQNPRHLVRRRGQEARLRCSPMKGHSHVYWYRQLPEEGLKFMVYLQKENIIDESGMPKERFSAEFPKEGPSILRIQQVVRGDSAAYFCASSPPSYNEQYFGPGTRLLVL.

Ten or more counts support this clonotype. The genes are TRBV12-3 or TRBV12-4 and TRBJ2-3; tentatively, D is TRBD1 (6 bases). V was cut by 1 base and J by 3 bases, with 11 bases left in between. The CDR3 has 15 residues. CDR3 residues: CASSLERGWTDTQYF. As DNA, the CDR3 is TGTGCCAGCAGTTTAGAAAGGGGGTGGACAGATACGCAGTATTTT.